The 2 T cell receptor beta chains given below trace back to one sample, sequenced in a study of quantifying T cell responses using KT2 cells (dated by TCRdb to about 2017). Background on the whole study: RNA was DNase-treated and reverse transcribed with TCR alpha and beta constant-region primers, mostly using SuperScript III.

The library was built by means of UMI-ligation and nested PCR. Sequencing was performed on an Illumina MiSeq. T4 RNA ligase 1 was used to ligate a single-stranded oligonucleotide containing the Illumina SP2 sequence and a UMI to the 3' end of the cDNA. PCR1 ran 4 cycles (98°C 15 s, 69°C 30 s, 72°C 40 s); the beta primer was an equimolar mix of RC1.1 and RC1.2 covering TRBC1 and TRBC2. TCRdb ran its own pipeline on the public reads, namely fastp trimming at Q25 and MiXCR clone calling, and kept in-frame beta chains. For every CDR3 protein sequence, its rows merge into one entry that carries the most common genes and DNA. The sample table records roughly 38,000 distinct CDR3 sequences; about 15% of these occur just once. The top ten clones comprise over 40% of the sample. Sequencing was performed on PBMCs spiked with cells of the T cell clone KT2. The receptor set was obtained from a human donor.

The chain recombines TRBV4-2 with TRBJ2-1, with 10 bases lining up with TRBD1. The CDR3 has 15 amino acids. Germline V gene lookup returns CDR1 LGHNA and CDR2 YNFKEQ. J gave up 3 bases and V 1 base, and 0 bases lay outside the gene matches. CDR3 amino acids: CASSQGTGGYNEQFF. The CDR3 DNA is TGTGCCAGCAGCCAAGGGACAGGGGGCTACAATGAGCAGTTCTTC.

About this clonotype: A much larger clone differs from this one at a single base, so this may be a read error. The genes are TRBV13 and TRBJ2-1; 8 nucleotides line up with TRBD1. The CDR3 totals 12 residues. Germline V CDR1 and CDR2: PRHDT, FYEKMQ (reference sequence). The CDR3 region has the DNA TGTGCCAGCAGCGGACAGGGAAATGGGCAGTTCTTC. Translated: CASSGQGNGQFF.